The 30 T cell receptor beta chains in this list originate from one sample, sequenced in a study of early T cells in non-severe SARS-CoV-2 infection. TCRdb re-called the 5' RACE reads through MiXCR, storing one row per CDR3 protein. Of some 77,000 distinct CDR3 sequences in the sample, more than 4% are singletons; the top ten hold under 7.5%. The sequenced sample was whole blood, obtained at baseline. These TCRs come from an adult who was a healthcare worker with PCR-confirmed SARS-CoV-2 infection or an uninfected control (not recorded which).

This clonotype showed up many times. V is TRBV20-1 and J is TRBJ2-4; the match to TRBD2 covers 7 bases. Per germline, CDR1 DFQATT and CDR2 SNEGSKA (reference sequence). The V segment lost 4 bases and the J segment 7 bases; nucleotides outside the gene matches: 4. The CDR3 is 12 amino acids. As DNA, the CDR3 is TGCAGTGCTAACGCGGGAGCGAACATTCAGTACTTC. It specifies CSANAGANIQYF.

This clonotype was detected ten times or more. The chain combines TRBV19 with TRBJ2-4, with D tentatively TRBD1 (6 bases). Germline CDR1 and CDR2: LNHDA and SQIVND (reference sequence). The V end was cut by 5 bases, the J end by 7 bases, with 21 bases between. The CDR3 consists of 16 residues. In nucleotides, the CDR3 is TGTGCCAGTAGTCCCTCCCATCGTACAGGGATCAACATTCAGTACTTC. Translation gives CASSPSHRTGINIQYF.

In this sample, this clonotype turned up many times. The chain employs TRBV24-1 and TRBJ2-1; D is possibly TRBD1 or TRBD2 (5 bases each). Trimming removed 5 bases from V and 12 bases from J, with 16 bases in between. Germline V gene lookup returns CDR1 KGHDR and CDR2 SFDVKD. The CDR3 is 13 residues long. The CDR3, as DNA: TGTGCCACCAGTGGTTACCGGGGCCAGGGGCAGTTCTTC. It specifies CATSGYRGQGQFF.

CDR3 amino acids: CASSYEGGTDTQYF. In DNA, the CDR3 is TGTGCCAGCAGTTACGAGGGCGGCACAGATACGCAGTATTTT. The chain recombines TRBV6-2 or TRBV6-3 with TRBJ2-3; possibly TRBD2 for D (5 bases). The CDR3 has 14 residues. Germline values: CDR1 MNHEY, CDR2 SVGEGT. V was clipped by 2 bases and J by 1 base, with 7 bases between them.

This clonotype was counted between two and nine times. This chain uses TRBV7-9 with TRBJ1-2, with D unclear. The germline V gene encodes CDR1 SEHNR and CDR2 FQNEAQ (reference sequence). This CDR3 region has 11 residues. Trimming pared 3 bases from V and 4 bases from J, leaving 3 bases between. Here the CDR3 reads CASSFGYGYTF. Written as DNA, the CDR3 is TGTGCCAGCAGCTTTGGCTATGGCTACACCTTC.

This clonotype was detected ten times or more. Germline and junction disagree at one end, which may indicate a read error. The chain recombines TRBV20-1 with TRBJ1-1; D unresolved. Germline CDR1 is DFQATT and CDR2 is SNEGSKA (reference sequence). There are 12 residues in the CDR3. In DNA form, the CDR3 reads TGCAGTGCTAGGGGTCCTGGCCGGCGATGGGTCTTT. It encodes CSARGPGRRWVF.

This clonotype was recorded many times. The chain couples TRBV7-3 to TRBJ2-2; D remains ambiguous. V was clipped by 3 bases and J by 6 bases, with 11 bases between them. From germline, CDR1 is SGHTA and CDR2 FQGTGA. This CDR3 region has 14 residues. The CDR3 spells CASSLGLPAGELFF. DNA of the CDR3: TGTGCCAGCAGCTTGGGCCTGCCGGCCGGGGAGCTGTTTTTT.

This clonotype was recorded many times. The V call is TRBV20-1, the J call TRBJ2-3; 7 bases fit TRBD1. J lost 10 bases, V lost 0 bases, and 4 bases had no gene match. The germline V gene has CDR1 DFQATT and CDR2 SNEGSKA (reference sequence). The CDR3 has 12 amino acids. The CDR3 sequence is CSARDPGQAQYF. CDR3 bases: TGCAGTGCTAGAGATCCAGGACAGGCGCAGTATTTT.

CDR3 sequence reads: CATSDPGTGGGNEQFF. The DNA for the CDR3 is TGTGCCACCAGTGATCCGGGGACTGGGGGTGGTAATGAGCAGTTCTTC. The V gene is TRBV24-1, the J gene TRBJ2-1; tentative D call: TRBD2 (6 bases). This CDR3 has 16 amino acids. Trimming left V 3 bases short and J 7 bases short, with 18 bases between. The germline CDR1 and CDR2 sequences are KGHDR and SFDVKD.

Ten or more counts support this clonotype. The J gene is TRBJ2-7, the V gene TRBV20-1; 7 positions agree with TRBD1. Germline V gene lookup returns CDR1 DFQATT and CDR2 SNEGSKA (reference sequence). With V trimmed by 5 bases and J by 1 base, 2 bases remained unmatched. This CDR3 has 12 amino acids. The CDR3 region is CSAARGSYEQYF. Written as DNA, the CDR3 is TGCAGTGCTGCCAGGGGGTCCTACGAGCAGTACTTC.

This clonotype was detected many times. V gene TRBV12-3 or TRBV12-4 combines with J gene TRBJ2-4; D possibly corresponds to TRBD1 (5 bases). The CDR3 is 15 residues long. V shed 3 bases and J shed 8 bases, with 17 bases lying between them. The CDR3 DNA sequence: TGTGCCAGCAGTTTGGGTCGGCCAGGGTTGGACATTCAGTACTTC. This codes for CASSLGRPGLDIQYF.

With respect to this clonotype: Just one base apart from a much larger clone, this may be a read error. The chain is built from TRBV7-3 and TRBJ2-2, with TRBD2 as a possible D gene (6 bases). The germline CDR1 and CDR2 sequences are SGHTA and FQGTGA. The CDR3 sequence is 13 residues long. CDR3 in DNA: TGTGACAGCAGCGGCCCACTAGCTGGGGAGCTGTTTTTT. Its translation: CDSSGPLAGELFF.

Many counts were recorded for this clonotype. V is TRBV28 and J is TRBJ1-1, with D maybe TRBD1 (6 bases). Germline values: CDR1 MDHEN, CDR2 SYDVKM. This CDR3 contains 15 residues. Deletions cut 2 bases from V and 1 base from J, with 11 bases between. The CDR3 is CASSLNTGRNTEAFF. In DNA form, the CDR3 reads TGTGCCAGCAGTTTAAACACAGGGAGGAACACTGAAGCTTTCTTT.

The chain recombines TRBV18 with TRBJ2-1, with D perhaps assigned TRBD1 or TRBD2 (5 bases each). The ends were cut back, 1 base at V and 0 bases at J, with 13 bases in the middle. This CDR3 is 17 amino acids long. Germline V gene sequence: CDR1 KGHSH, CDR2 LQKENI. The CDR3 DNA reads as TGTGCCAGCTCACCACGGGACGGTTCTGGCTCCTACAATGAGCAGTTCTTC. Translated: CASSPRDGSGSYNEQFF.

J is TRBJ1-1 and V is TRBV7-3; D is perhaps TRBD1 (5 bases). The CDR3 has 14 amino acids. Trimming took 2 bases from V and 1 from J, leaving 8 bases between them. CDR1 and CDR2 from the germline V gene are SGHTA and FQGTGA. The CDR3 region is CASSLGTENTEAFF. CDR3 nucleotide sequence: TGTGCCAGCAGCTTAGGGACGGAGAACACTGAAGCTTTCTTT. The full variable domain, its missing parts supplied by reference TRBV7-3 and TRBJ1-1, is GAGVSQTPSNKVTEKGKYVELRCDPISGHTALYWYRQSLGQGPEFLIYFQGTGAADDSGLPNDRFFAVRPEGSVSTLKIQRTERGDSAVYLCASSLGTENTEAFFGQGTRLTVV.

This clonotype was recorded many times. The chain joins TRBV18 to TRBJ2-5; tentatively, D is TRBD1 or TRBD2 (5 bases each). V was clipped by 3 bases and J by 3 bases, with 8 bases between them. In germline, CDR1 is KGHSH, CDR2 LQKENI. The CDR3 is 13 residues long. The CDR3 region is CASSPGTEETQYF. The CDR3 DNA sequence: TGTGCCAGCTCACCGGGGACGGAAGAGACCCAGTACTTC. Combining the CDR3 with reference TRBV18 and TRBJ2-5 gives the whole variable domain NAGVMQNPRHLVRRRGQEARLRCSPMKGHSHVYWYRQLPEEGLKFMVYLQKENIIDESGMPKERFSAEFPKEGPSILRIQQVVRGDSAAYFCASSPGTEETQYFGPGTRLLVL.

This clonotype was counted many times. The chain combines TRBV7-8 with TRBJ1-1; D remains unclear. Germline CDR1 is SGHVS and CDR2 is FQNEAQ. The CDR3 consists of 13 residues. Trimming cost V 4 bases and J 4 bases, with 10 bases left between them. The CDR3 loop reads CASSSLGVTEAFF. The CDR3 bases are TGTGCCAGCAGCTCCCTGGGAGTCACTGAAGCTTTCTTT.

This clonotype has a handful of counts. The chain carries TRBV30 and TRBJ2-2; possible D gene TRBD1, 6 bases. Germline CDR1 and CDR2: GTSNPN and SVGIG (reference sequence). The CDR3 covers 15 residues. Trimming took 1 base from V and 5 from J, leaving 14 bases between them. CDR3 sequence: CAWSADRRGTGELFF. DNA of the CDR3: TGTGCCTGGAGTGCAGACAGGCGAGGGACCGGGGAGCTGTTTTTT.

CDR3 region: CASSFAGGLLSEQYF. The CDR3 bases are TGTGCCAGCAGTTTCGCGGGAGGGCTCTTAAGCGAGCAGTACTTC. The V and J genes are TRBV12-3 or TRBV12-4 and TRBJ2-7, with 9 bases that match TRBD2. J lost 6 bases, V lost 3 bases, and 9 bases had no gene match. CDR3 size: 15 residues.

At least ten counts were recorded for this clonotype. V is TRBV12-3 or TRBV12-4 and J is TRBJ2-2; no firm D call. The CDR3 is made up of 14 amino acids. With 1 base removed from V and 3 bases from J, the gap between germline ends came to 6 bases. The CDR3 reads CASSLGAYTGELFF. CDR3 bases: TGTGCCAGCAGTTTAGGGGCTTACACCGGGGAGCTGTTTTTT.

The gene calls are TRBV5-5 and TRBJ1-5; the match to TRBD1 covers 9 bases. In germline, CDR1 is SGHKS, CDR2 YYEKEE (reference sequence). The CDR3 sequence is 15 residues long. V was clipped by 4 bases and J by 2 bases; unmatched bases: 4. The CDR3 sequence: CASSLWTGGNQPQHF. CDR3 in DNA: TGTGCCAGCAGCCTCTGGACAGGGGGCAATCAGCCCCAGCATTTT.

This CDR3 is CASSFREYREKLFF. The CDR3 DNA sequence: TGTGCCAGCAGTTTTAGGGAGTACAGGGAAAAACTGTTTTTT. The V call is TRBV12-3 or TRBV12-4, the J call TRBJ1-4; possible D gene TRBD1, 5 bases. The V and J ends lost 3 bases and 8 bases respectively, with 13 bases between them. This CDR3 contains 14 residues.

Ten or more counts support this clonotype. The chain has TRBV7-3 and TRBJ1-5, with D possibly being TRBD1 (5 bases). The germline CDR1 and CDR2 sequences are SGHTA and FQGTGA. V was trimmed by 3 bases and J by 4 bases, leaving 7 bases between them. CDR3 size: 13 residues. The CDR3 loop is CASSLGTNQPQHF. Here the CDR3 DNA reads TGTGCCAGCAGCTTGGGGACGAATCAGCCCCAGCATTTT. Filled out from reference TRBV7-3 and TRBJ1-5, the complete variable domain reads GAGVSQTPSNKVTEKGKYVELRCDPISGHTALYWYRQSLGQGPEFLIYFQGTGAADDSGLPNDRFFAVRPEGSVSTLKIQRTERGDSAVYLCASSLGTNQPQHFGDGTRLSIL.

This clonotype showed up many times. The chain uses TRBV27 and TRBJ1-1, with D possibly being TRBD1 (5 bases). In germline, CDR1 is MNHEY, CDR2 SMNVEV (reference sequence). CDR3 size: 14 residues. Trimming cost V 10 bases and J 2 bases, with 17 bases left between them. Here the CDR3 reads CATRAAGLNTEAFF. For the CDR3, the DNA is TGTGCCACCCGCGCTGCAGGGCTCAACACTGAAGCTTTCTTT.

The table lists this clonotype with many counts. V is TRBV10-3 and J is TRBJ2-1; 8 bases map to TRBD2. Germline V gene data show CDR1 as ENHRY and CDR2 as SYGVKD. V lost 2 bases, J lost 3 bases, and 0 bases stayed unmatched. This CDR3 contains 14 residues. CDR3 loop: CAISEGTSYNEQFF. The DNA for the CDR3 is TGTGCCATCAGTGAGGGGACTAGCTACAATGAGCAGTTCTTC.

This clonotype has more than one count but fewer than ten. The chain carries TRBV9 and TRBJ2-1; 8 bases line up with TRBD2. Looked up from germline, CDR1 is SGDLS and CDR2 is YYNGEE. V shed 2 bases and J 6 bases; nucleotides not matched to a gene: 1. The CDR3 covers 13 residues. The CDR3 region is CASSVTSGNEQFF. Here the CDR3 DNA reads TGTGCCAGCAGCGTTACTAGCGGCAATGAGCAGTTCTTC. Drawing the rest from reference TRBV9 and TRBJ2-1, the complete variable domain is DSGVTQTPKHLITATGQRVTLRCSPRSGDLSVYWYQQSLDQGLQFLIQYYNGEERAKGNILERFSAQQFPDLHSELNLSSLELGDSALYFCASSVTSGNEQFFGPGTRLTVL.

V usage is TRBV6-1 and J usage is TRBJ2-1; D not certain. Per germline, CDR1 MNHNS and CDR2 SASEGT. This CDR3 has 16 residues. The ends were cut back, 7 bases at V and 0 bases at J, with 16 bases in the middle. The CDR3 DNA reads TGTGCCAGCACCCTCATCGGCGGAAGCTCCTACAATGAGCAGTTCTTC. Residues: CASTLIGGSSYNEQFF.

This clonotype was counted at least ten times. The chain uses TRBV11-2 and TRBJ2-5; 11 bases match TRBD2. Germline V gene sequence: CDR1 SGHAT, CDR2 FQNNGV. The trim removed 3 bases at V and 2 bases at J, leaving 5 bases unmatched. CDR3 length: 16 residues. The CDR3 region has the DNA TGTGCCAGCAGCTTGGGACTAGCGGACCTACAAGAGACCCAGTACTTC. Its translation is CASSLGLADLQETQYF.

This clonotype was observed at least ten times. The gene calls are TRBV25-1 and TRBJ2-5; D is undetermined. V was cut by 2 bases and J by 4 bases, with 17 bases left in between. Germline V gene data show CDR1 as MGHDK and CDR2 as SYGVNS. This CDR3 spans 16 amino acids. The CDR3, as DNA: TGTGCCAGCAGTGAACCAGCTAGTCGAATCCGAGAGACCCAGTACTTC. Its translation is CASSEPASRIRETQYF. Filled out from reference TRBV25-1 and TRBJ2-5, the complete variable domain reads EADIYQTPRYLVIGTGKKITLECSQTMGHDKMYWYQQDPGMELHLIHYSYGVNSTEKGDLSSESTVSRIRTEHFPLTLESARPSHTSQYLCASSEPASRIRETQYFGPGTRLLVL.

This clonotype was recorded at least ten times. The chain couples TRBV6-6 to TRBJ1-2; 7 positions match TRBD1. Germline CDR1 and CDR2: MNHNY and SVGAGI (reference sequence). V trimming: 6 bases; J trimming: 12 bases; junction bases outside the gene matches: 19. The CDR3 extends over 15 amino acids. CDR3 DNA: TGTGCCAGCAGCCGGTCCCGGGACAGACCTAGGGGTCACACCTTC. It translates to CASSRSRDRPRGHTF.